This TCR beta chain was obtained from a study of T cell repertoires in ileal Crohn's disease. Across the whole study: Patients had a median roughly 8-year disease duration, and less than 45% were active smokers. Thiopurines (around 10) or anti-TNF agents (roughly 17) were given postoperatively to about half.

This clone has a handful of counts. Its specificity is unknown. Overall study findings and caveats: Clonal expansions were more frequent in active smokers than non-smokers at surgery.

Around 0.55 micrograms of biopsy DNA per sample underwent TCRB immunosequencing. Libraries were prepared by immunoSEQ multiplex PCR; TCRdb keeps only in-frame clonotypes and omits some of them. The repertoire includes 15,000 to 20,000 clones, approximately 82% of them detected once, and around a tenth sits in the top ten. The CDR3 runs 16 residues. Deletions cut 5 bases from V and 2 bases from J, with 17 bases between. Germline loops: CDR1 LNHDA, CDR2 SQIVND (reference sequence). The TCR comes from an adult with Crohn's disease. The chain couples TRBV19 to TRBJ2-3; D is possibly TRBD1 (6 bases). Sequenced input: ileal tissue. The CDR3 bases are TGTGCCAGTAGTTTATCCCAGGGGTTCCTCACAGATACGCAGTATTTT. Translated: CASSLSQGFLTDTQYF.